This TCR beta chain is drawn from a study of OX40 agonist ivuxolimab in advanced cancers. Study-wide context: The study gave patients intravenous ivuxolimab at 0.01 to 10 mg/kg every 2 weeks. Partial responses occurred in Three dose-escalation patients, one with hepatocellular carcinoma and two with cutaneous melanoma. Study observations and caveats: Relative to CD4+, CD8+ T cells held more expanded clones on average.

With respect to this clone: Its antigen is as yet unknown.

The CDR3 is 15 amino acids. V lost 0 bases and J 0 bases, leaving 6 bases between the germline ends. Germline assignment: CDR1 SGHRS and CDR2 YFSETQ. The repertoire was sequenced with immunoSEQ multiplex PCR; TCRdb's copy has only in-frame clones and lacks some. Counted here are roughly 23,000 clones, over 75% occurring once; the ten biggest clones make up over 30%. The sample was CD4+ or CD8+ T cells sorted from blood, taken in a trial of the OX40 agonist ivuxolimab. The V and J genes are TRBV5-1 and TRBJ2-2; D is unresolved. This TCR came from an adult with an advanced solid tumor such as melanoma, head and neck, liver or kidney cancer. The CDR3 protein is CASSLDPANTGELFF. CDR3 nucleotide sequence: TGCGCCAGCAGCTTGGACCCGGCGAACACCGGGGAGCTGTTTTTT.